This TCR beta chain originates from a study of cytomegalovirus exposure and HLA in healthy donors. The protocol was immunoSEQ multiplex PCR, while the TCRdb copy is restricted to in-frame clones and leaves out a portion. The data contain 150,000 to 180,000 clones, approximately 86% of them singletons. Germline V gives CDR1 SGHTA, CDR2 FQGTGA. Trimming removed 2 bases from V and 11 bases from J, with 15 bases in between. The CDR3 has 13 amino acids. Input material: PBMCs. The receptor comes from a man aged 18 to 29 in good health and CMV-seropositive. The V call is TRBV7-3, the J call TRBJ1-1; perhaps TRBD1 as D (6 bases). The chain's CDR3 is CASSLRRGAKAFF. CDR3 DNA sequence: TGTGCCAGCAGCTTACGGCGGGGGGCAAAGGCTTTCTTT.